This is a list of T cell receptor beta chains from one sample in a study of shared clonotypes between healthy human individuals. Libraries were prepared by immunoSEQ multiplex PCR; TCRdb keeps only in-frame clonotypes and omits some of them. The sample carries under 1 million clones, over 90% recorded once. The sequencing input was naive CD8+ T cells sorted from blood. The source of these receptors is a young man in good health. The CDR3 runs from the conserved cysteine through the conserved F or W. A D gene is named only where the DNA matches it firmly. The size field is filled for only some rows; it gives once, few, many or a size class.

j_call | clone_size | d_call | v_call | cdr3_aa | cdr3_nt
TRBJ2-3 | . | . | TRBV5-1 | CASSPGQGSTDTQYF | TGCGCCAGCAGCCCGGGCCAGGGTAGCACAGATACGCAGTATTTT
TRBJ2-3 | . | . | TRBV6-5 | CASSHDSDTQYF | TGTGCCAGCAGTCATGATTCAGATACGCAGTATTTT
TRBJ2-5 | . | TRBD2 | TRBV15 | CATSNERENWETQYF | TGTGCCACTAGTAACGAGCGGGAGAATTGGGAGACCCAGTACTTC
TRBJ2-2 | . | . | TRBV5-5 | CASTRALGTGELFF | TGTGCCAGCACCCGGGCCCTAGGCACCGGGGAGCTGTTTTTT
TRBJ2-7 | . | . | TRBV15 | CATRLGYEQYF | TGTGCCACCCGTCTGGGCTACGAGCAGTACTTC
TRBJ2-2 | . | . | TRBV20-1 | CSAPRAGELFF | TGCAGTGCTCCTCGGGCCGGGGAGCTGTTTTTT
TRBJ1-1 | . | . | TRBV27 | CASSQGSTEAFF | TGTGCCAGCAGCCAGGGGAGCACTGAAGCTTTCTTT
TRBJ2-5 | . | TRBD1 | TRBV29-1 | CSVESQGATQETQYF | TGCAGCGTTGAGTCACAGGGGGCGACCCAAGAGACCCAGTACTTC
TRBJ1-1 | . | TRBD1 | TRBV27 | CASSLYRGDGTEAFF | TGTGCCAGCAGTTTATACAGGGGCGACGGCACTGAAGCTTTCTTT
TRBJ2-7 | . | . | TRBV19 | CASSANRFSYEQYF | TGTGCCAGTAGTGCCAACAGGTTTTCCTACGAGCAGTACTTC
TRBJ2-7 | once | . | TRBV4-3 | CASSQERGFGYEQYF | TGCGCCAGCAGCCAAGAACGGGGGTTTGGCTACGAGCAGTACTTC
TRBJ1-2 | . | . | TRBV6-5 | CASSHFPPEGYTF | TGTGCCAGCAGCCATTTCCCCCCTGAAGGCTACACCTTC
TRBJ1-1 | . | . | TRBV7-9 | CASRLTAEEAFF | TGTGCCAGCAGACTAACCGCGGAGGAAGCTTTCTTT
TRBJ1-5 | . | . | TRBV27 | CASSSGLNQPQHF | TGTGCCAGCAGTTCTGGGTTAAATCAGCCCCAGCATTTT
TRBJ1-1 | once | . | TRBV7-9 | CASSLFGNTEAFF | TGTGCCAGCAGCTTATTCGGCAACACTGAAGCTTTCTTT
TRBJ1-2 | . | . | TRBV7-9 | CASSADGGYTF | TGTGCCAGCAGCGCGGACGGAGGCTACACCTTC
TRBJ1-3 | . | . | TRBV7-9 | CASSTPRGITGNTIYF | TGTGCCAGCAGCACCCCTCGGGGGATTACTGGAAACACCATATATTTT
TRBJ1-2 | . | . | TRBV5-1 | CASMGTPNYGYTF | TGCGCCAGCATGGGCACACCGAACTATGGCTACACCTTC
TRBJ2-3 | once | . | TRBV27 | CASSLVPSETDTQYF | TGTGCCAGCAGTTTGGTGCCCTCAGAAACAGATACGCAGTATTTT
TRBJ2-7 | . | . | TRBV28 | CASSLPGSSYEQYF | TGTGCCAGCAGTCTCCCGGGAAGCTCCTACGAGCAGTACTTC
TRBJ2-1 | . | TRBD2 | TRBV5-8 | CASSPGLAPGSPYNEQFF | TGTGCCAGCAGCCCGGGACTAGCGCCCGGGAGCCCCTACAATGAGCAGTTCTTC
TRBJ2-1 | . | TRBD2 | TRBV12-5 | CASGLDSSGSINEQFF | TGTGCTAGTGGTTTGGATTCTAGCGGGAGTATAAATGAGCAGTTCTTC
TRBJ1-4 | . | TRBD1 | TRBV7-6 | CASSLIEGAENEKLFF | TGTGCCAGCAGCTTGATTGAGGGGGCTGAAAATGAAAAACTGTTTTTT
TRBJ1-1 | . | . | TRBV4-1 | CASSQSPETRPYSEAFF | TGCGCCAGCAGCCAAAGCCCTGAGACCAGACCGTATTCTGAAGCTTTCTTT
TRBJ2-1 | . | . | TRBV6-1 | CASSEVWDISYNEQFF | TGTGCCAGCAGTGAAGTGTGGGACATATCCTACAATGAGCAGTTCTTC
TRBJ2-1 | . | TRBD2 | TRBV14 | CASSPRLAGGYYNEQFF | TGTGCCAGCAGCCCCCGGCTAGCGGGAGGTTATTACAATGAGCAGTTCTTC
TRBJ2-1 | . | . | TRBV28 | CASSLPRETYNEQFF | TGTGCCAGCAGTTTACCACGGGAAACTTACAATGAGCAGTTCTTC
TRBJ2-7 | . | TRBD1 | TRBV10-1 | CASRPSGQGYYEQYF | TGCGCCAGCAGACCCTCGGGACAGGGGTACTACGAGCAGTACTTC
TRBJ2-3 | . | . | TRBV5-1 | CASSLVGQRVRSTDTQYF | TGCGCCAGCAGCTTGGTAGGTCAACGGGTCCGCTCCACAGATACGCAGTATTTT
TRBJ1-2 | . | . | TRBV11-1 | CASSFLPNYGYTF | TGTGCCAGCAGCTTTCTACCTAACTATGGCTACACCTTC
TRBJ1-5 | . | TRBD1 | TRBV2 | CASSGTGEHQPQHF | TGTGCCAGCAGTGGGACAGGGGAACACCAGCCCCAGCATTTT
TRBJ2-7 | few | TRBD2 | TRBV27 | CASSPRDYIYEQYF | TGTGCCAGCAGTCCACGGGACTACATCTACGAGCAGTACTTC
TRBJ1-2 | . | TRBD1 | TRBV19 | CASSISGTGGSGGYTF | TGTGCCAGTAGTATATCCGGGACAGGGGGCTCAGGGGGCTACACCTTC
TRBJ2-5 | . | TRBD1 | TRBV2 | CASRPQGAETQYF | TGTGCCAGCAGACCTCAGGGGGCCGAGACCCAGTACTTC
TRBJ2-6 | . | TRBD1 | TRBV7-6 | CASSSRDSPSGANVLTF | TGTGCCAGCAGCTCTAGGGACAGTCCCTCTGGGGCCAACGTCCTGACTTTC
TRBJ1-1 | few | . | TRBV30 | CAAGTSTNTEAFF | TGTGCCGCGGGGACCTCCACAAACACTGAAGCTTTCTTT
TRBJ2-1 | . | . | TRBV14 | CASSQGLALPYNEQFF | TGTGCCAGCAGCCAGGGTCTAGCGTTACCCTACAATGAGCAGTTCTTC
TRBJ2-7 | . | . | TRBV28 | CASSSRSSYEQYF | TGTGCCAGCAGTTCCAGGAGCTCCTACGAGCAGTACTTC
TRBJ2-7 | . | . | TRBV10-2 | CASKEGLYEQYF | TGCGCCAGCAAGGAGGGGCTCTACGAGCAGTACTTC
TRBJ2-7 | . | TRBD2 | TRBV29-1 | CSVLAGGFYEQYF | TGCAGCGTATTAGCGGGAGGTTTCTACGAGCAGTACTTC
TRBJ2-2 | . | TRBD2 | TRBV27 | CASSFAGRVPGELFF | TGTGCCAGCAGTTTTGCGGGGAGGGTTCCCGGGGAGCTGTTTTTT
TRBJ2-7 | . | . | TRBV7-2 | CASSLSRSTIHYEQYF | TGTGCCAGCAGCTTAAGCAGGTCTACCATTCACTACGAGCAGTACTTC
TRBJ2-7 | . | . | TRBV27 | CASRTALSYEQYF | TGTGCCAGCAGGACAGCTTTGAGTTACGAGCAGTACTTC
TRBJ2-2 | . | . | TRBV7-9 | CASSSPHFPGELFF | TGTGCCAGCAGTTCTCCGCACTTTCCCGGGGAGCTGTTTTTT
TRBJ1-2 | few | . | TRBV6-1 | CASSEGQVLTNYGYTF | TGTGCCAGCAGTGAAGGACAGGTTCTTACTAACTATGGCTACACCTTC
TRBJ2-7 | . | TRBD1 | TRBV30 | CAWSSGTGVDEQYF | TGTGCCTGGAGCTCCGGGACAGGTGTCGACGAGCAGTACTTC
TRBJ2-1 | . | TRBD2 | TRBV5-1 | CASSLELAPYNEQFF | TGCGCCAGCAGCTTGGAACTAGCGCCCTACAATGAGCAGTTCTTC
TRBJ2-7 | . | . | TRBV21-1 | CASSKPGTGGIIIYEQYF | TGTGCCAGCAGCAAACCGGGGACCGGAGGTATAATCATCTACGAGCAGTACTTC
TRBJ1-1 | few | . | TRBV13 | CASSSSMNTEAFF | TGTGCCAGCAGCTCGTCCATGAACACTGAAGCTTTCTTT
TRBJ1-5 | . | . | TRBV27 | CASSPGKNQPQHF | TGTGCCAGCAGTCCGGGCAAGAATCAGCCCCAGCATTTT
TRBJ2-5 | once | . | TRBV5-1 | CASSRSTGLETQYF | TGCGCCAGCAGCCGATCCACAGGGTTGGAGACCCAGTACTTC
TRBJ2-7 | . | . | TRBV6-5 | CASSYSGSGVAYEQYF | TGTGCCAGCAGTTACTCGGGTAGCGGAGTGGCCTACGAGCAGTACTTC
TRBJ2-7 | . | . | TRBV2 | CASSEAGRYEQYF | TGTGCCAGCAGTGAAGCTGGCCGCTACGAGCAGTACTTC
TRBJ2-2 | few | . | TRBV7-2 | CASSYRGTGELFF | TGTGCCAGCAGCTACCGGGGGACCGGGGAGCTGTTTTTT
TRBJ1-4 | . | . | TRBV7-9 | CASSLEASSSRKLFF | TGTGCCAGCAGCTTAGAGGCCAGTTCCTCGCGTAAACTGTTTTTT
TRBJ2-1 | . | . | TRBV11-2 | CASSYDNEQFF | TGTGCCAGCAGTTATGACAATGAGCAGTTCTTC
TRBJ2-7 | . | TRBD1 | TRBV6-6 | CASRLTRDRYEQYF | TGTGCCAGCAGACTTACCCGGGACAGATATGAGCAGTACTTC